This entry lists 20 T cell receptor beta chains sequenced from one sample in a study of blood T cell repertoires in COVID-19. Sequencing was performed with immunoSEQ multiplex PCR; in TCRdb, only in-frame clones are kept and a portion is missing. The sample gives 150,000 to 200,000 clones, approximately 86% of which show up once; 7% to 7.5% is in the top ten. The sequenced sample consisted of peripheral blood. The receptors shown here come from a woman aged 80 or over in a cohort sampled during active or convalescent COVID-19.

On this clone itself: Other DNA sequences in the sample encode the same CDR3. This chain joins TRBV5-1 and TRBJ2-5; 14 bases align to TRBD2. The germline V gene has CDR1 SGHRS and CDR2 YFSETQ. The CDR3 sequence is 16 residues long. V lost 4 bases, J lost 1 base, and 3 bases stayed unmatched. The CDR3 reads CASSPGTSGGQETQYF. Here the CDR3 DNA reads TGCGCCAGCAGCCCGGGGACTAGCGGGGGCCAAGAGACCCAGTACTTC.

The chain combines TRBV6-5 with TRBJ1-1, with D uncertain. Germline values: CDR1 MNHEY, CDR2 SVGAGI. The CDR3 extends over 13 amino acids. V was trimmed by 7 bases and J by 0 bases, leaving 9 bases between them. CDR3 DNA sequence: TGTGCCAGCACTATCCCGTTGAACACTGAAGCTTTCTTT. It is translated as CASTIPLNTEAFF.

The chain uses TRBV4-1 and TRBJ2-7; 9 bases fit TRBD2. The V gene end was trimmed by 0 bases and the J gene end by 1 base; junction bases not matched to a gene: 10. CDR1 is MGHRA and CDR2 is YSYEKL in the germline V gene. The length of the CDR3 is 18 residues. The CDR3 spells CASSQDPVRTSVSYEQYV. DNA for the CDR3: TGCGCCAGCAGCCAAGATCCGGTTAGGACTAGCGTATCCTACGAGCAGTACGTC.

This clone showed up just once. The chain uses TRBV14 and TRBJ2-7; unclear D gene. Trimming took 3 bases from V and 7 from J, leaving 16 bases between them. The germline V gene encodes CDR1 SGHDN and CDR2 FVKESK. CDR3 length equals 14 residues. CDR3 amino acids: CASSHPQVSREQYV. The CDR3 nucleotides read TGTGCCAGCAGCCATCCCCAGGTCTCCAGGGAGCAGTACGTC.

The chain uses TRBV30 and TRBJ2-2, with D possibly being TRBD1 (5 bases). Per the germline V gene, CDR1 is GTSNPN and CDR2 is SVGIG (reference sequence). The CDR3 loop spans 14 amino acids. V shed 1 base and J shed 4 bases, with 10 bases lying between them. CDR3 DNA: TGTGCCTGGAGTGAAGGGGCCCCCACCGGGGAGCTGTTTTTT. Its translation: CAWSEGAPTGELFF.

The CDR3 sequence is CAWSPGQLNSPLHF. CDR3 nucleotide sequence: TGTGCCTGGAGTCCCGGACAGTTGAATTCACCCCTCCACTTT. This chain links TRBV30 with TRBJ1-6; TRBD1 might be the D (6 bases). The CDR3 loop spans 14 amino acids. CDR1 and CDR2 from the germline V gene are GTSNPN and SVGIG (reference sequence). Trimming pared 2 bases from V and 7 bases from J, leaving 12 bases between.

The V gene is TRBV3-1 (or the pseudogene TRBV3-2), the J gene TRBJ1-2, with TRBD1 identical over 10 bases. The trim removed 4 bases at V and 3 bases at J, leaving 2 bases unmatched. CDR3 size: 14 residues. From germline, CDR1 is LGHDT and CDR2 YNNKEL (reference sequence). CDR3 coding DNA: TGTGCCAGCAGCCTTGGGACAGGGGACTATGGCTACACCTTC. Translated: CASSLGTGDYGYTF.

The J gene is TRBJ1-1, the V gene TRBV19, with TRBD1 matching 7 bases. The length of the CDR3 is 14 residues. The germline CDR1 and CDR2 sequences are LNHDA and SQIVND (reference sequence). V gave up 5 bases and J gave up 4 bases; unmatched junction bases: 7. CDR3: CASSRQNRGTEAFF. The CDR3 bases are TGTGCCAGTAGTCGACAAAACAGGGGCACTGAAGCTTTCTTT.

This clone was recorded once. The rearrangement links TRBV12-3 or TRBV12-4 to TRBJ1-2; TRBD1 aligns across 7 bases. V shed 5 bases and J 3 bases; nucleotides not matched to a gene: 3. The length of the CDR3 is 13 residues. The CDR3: CASSLDRDYGYTF. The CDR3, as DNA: TGTGCCAGCAGTCTTGACAGGGACTATGGCTACACCTTC.

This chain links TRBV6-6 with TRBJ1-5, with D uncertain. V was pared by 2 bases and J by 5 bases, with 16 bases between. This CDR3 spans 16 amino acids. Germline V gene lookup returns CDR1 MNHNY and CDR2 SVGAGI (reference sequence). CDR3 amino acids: CASSYDAFGVDQPQHF. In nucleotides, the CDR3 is TGTGCCAGCAGTTACGATGCTTTTGGAGTGGATCAGCCCCAGCATTTT.

CDR3 sequence: CASRRQGATTEAFF. CDR3 nucleotide sequence: TGTGCCAGCAGGCGACAGGGGGCGACCACTGAAGCTTTCTTT. V usage is TRBV27 and J usage is TRBJ1-1; TRBD1 aligns across 10 bases. After removal of 6 bases from V and 4 bases from J, the junction contained 5 bases not matched to a gene. This CDR3 is built from 14 residues. Germline V CDR1 and CDR2: MNHEY, SMNVEV (reference sequence).

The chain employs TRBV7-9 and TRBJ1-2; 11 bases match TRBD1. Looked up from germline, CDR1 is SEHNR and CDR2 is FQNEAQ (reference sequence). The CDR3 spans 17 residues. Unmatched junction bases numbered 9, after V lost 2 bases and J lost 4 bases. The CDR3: CASSLISGQGAGYGYTF. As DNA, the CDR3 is TGTGCCAGCAGCTTAATATCTGGACAGGGGGCTGGCTATGGCTACACCTTC.

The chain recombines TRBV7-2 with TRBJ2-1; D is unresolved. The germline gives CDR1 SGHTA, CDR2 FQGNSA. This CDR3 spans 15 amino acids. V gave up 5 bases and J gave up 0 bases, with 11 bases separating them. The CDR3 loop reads CASSPGGFSYNEQFF. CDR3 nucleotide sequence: TGTGCCAGCAGCCCCGGCGGCTTCTCCTACAATGAGCAGTTCTTC.

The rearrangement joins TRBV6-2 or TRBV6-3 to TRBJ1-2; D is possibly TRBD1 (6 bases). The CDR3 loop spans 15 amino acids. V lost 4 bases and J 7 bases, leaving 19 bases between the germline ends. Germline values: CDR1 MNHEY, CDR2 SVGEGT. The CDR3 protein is CASSSSGTLVGGYTF. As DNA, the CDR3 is TGTGCCAGCAGTTCCTCCGGGACATTAGTGGGTGGCTACACCTTC.

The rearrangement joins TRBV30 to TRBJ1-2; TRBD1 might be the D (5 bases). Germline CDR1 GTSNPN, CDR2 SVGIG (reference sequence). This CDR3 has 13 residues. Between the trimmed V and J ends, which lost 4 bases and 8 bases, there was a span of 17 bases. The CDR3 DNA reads TGTGCCTGGACGGCCCCCCGGGGGGAAGGCTACACCTTC. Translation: CAWTAPRGEGYTF.

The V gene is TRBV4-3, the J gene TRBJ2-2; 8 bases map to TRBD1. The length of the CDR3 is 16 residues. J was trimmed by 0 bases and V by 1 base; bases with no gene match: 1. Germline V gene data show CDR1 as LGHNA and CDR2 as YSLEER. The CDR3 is CASSQVGQANTGELFF. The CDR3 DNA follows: TGCGCCAGCAGCCAAGTGGGACAGGCGAACACCGGGGAGCTGTTTTTT.

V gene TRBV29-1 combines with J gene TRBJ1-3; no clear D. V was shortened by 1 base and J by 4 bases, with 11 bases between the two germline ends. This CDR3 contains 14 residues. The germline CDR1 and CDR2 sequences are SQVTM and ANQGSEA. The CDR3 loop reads CSVEGGQRGNTIYF. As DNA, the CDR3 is TGCAGCGTTGAAGGAGGGCAGAGAGGAAACACCATATATTTT. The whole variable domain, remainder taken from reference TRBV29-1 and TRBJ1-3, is SAVISQKPSRDICQRGTSLTIQCQVDSQVTMMFWYRQQPGQSLTLIATANQGSEATYESGFVIDKFPISRPNLTFSTLTVSNMSPEDSSIYLCSVEGGQRGNTIYFGEGSWLTVV.

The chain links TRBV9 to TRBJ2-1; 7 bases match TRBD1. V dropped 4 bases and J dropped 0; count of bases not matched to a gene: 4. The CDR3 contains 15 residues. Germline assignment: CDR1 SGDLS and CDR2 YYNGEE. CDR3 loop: CASSRTGVSYNEQFF. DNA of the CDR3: TGTGCCAGCAGCCGAACAGGGGTCTCCTACAATGAGCAGTTCTTC.

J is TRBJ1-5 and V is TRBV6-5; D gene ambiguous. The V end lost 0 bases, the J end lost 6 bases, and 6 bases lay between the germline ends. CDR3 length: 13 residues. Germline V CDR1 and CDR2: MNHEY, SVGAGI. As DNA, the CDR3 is TGTGCCAGCAGTTACTCTAGAACTCAGCCCCAGCATTTT. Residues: CASSYSRTQPQHF.

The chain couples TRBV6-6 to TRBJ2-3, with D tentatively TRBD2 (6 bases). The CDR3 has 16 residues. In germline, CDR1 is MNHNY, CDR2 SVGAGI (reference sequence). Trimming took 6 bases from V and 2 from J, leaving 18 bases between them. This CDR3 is CASSSGTGGVTDTQYF. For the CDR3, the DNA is TGTGCCAGCAGCTCCGGGACCGGAGGGGTCACAGATACGCAGTATTTT.